This TCR beta chain was captured by sequencing in a study of T cell responses to AZD1222 COVID-19 vaccine listed by TCRdb under 2021. Regarding the research as a whole: A total of 230 to 250 trial participants underwent TCR sequencing, of whom some 210 received two doses of AZD1222 and around 26 received two doses of the MenACWY control vaccine. Enrollment into the trials was organized by age into subgroups of 18-55, 56-69 and 70-plus years, and those subgroups contained about 160, 30 and 59 TCR-sequenced participants, respectively. Summary of the overall study and its limitations: A significant rise in spike-specific TCR breadth and depth was observed after two AZD1222 doses relative to day 0 and relative to MenACWY recipients. Reportedly, close to half of the unique spike-specific TCRs recognized epitopes lying outside the regions that are mutated in the B.1.351 and B.1.1.7 variants. Vaccine-associated CD4 TCRs spanned the whole spike protein, with dominant responses in regions 160-218 and 743-854. Conclusions about previously exposed vaccinees are limited because only six or seven AZD1222 recipients were SARS-CoV-2 seropositive at baseline. Participants were mostly white British and included more females than males, and it was suggested by the authors that clonal diversity may have been underestimated. Because no day 14 peak-response samples were available, repertoires were characterized only after the peak T cell response. In the small 56-69-year group, the increase in depth fell short of significance, most likely because of low power.

The CDR3 spans 16 residues, from the cysteine through the phenylalanine. Only CDR3 DNA is held: 48 bases, read in frame from base 1. V trim: 0 bases; J trim: 3 bases; unmatched bases: 6. CDR1 and CDR2 are read off the germline V gene (reference sequence) as GTSNPN and SVGIG. The time point label on this specimen signifies: about 28 days (+/-7) after the second vaccine dose. AZD1222 recipients given second doses at about 4 weeks or at about 12 weeks were pooled, since spike-specific TCR depth and breadth were not found to differ between the two schedules. Samples from vaccinated people were obtained from the UK trials COV001 and COV002, which included a single-blind randomized controlled phase 2/3 trial of AZD1222 (ChAdOx1 nCoV-19) in healthy adults. For TCRbeta chain sequencing, PBMC samples were collected from trial participants at day 0 and at day 28 after the second dose. The CDR3 regions of human TCRbeta chains were analyzed by immunosequencing. In the original analysis: Repertoire TCRs were checked for matches against a reference library of SARS-CoV-2-specific TCRs that had been generated using the MIRA antigen-specificity platform. Breadth meant the fraction of unique TCRs that were SARS-CoV-2-associated, whereas depth meant the fraction of total T cells that were SARS-CoV-2-associated. Using the MIRA data, each spike-specific TCR was assigned both to the spike region to which the TCR was reactive and to a CD4 or CD8 class. Log10-transformed breadth and depth values were compared by one-way ANOVA with Sidak's multiple comparisons tests. TCRdb took over this immuneACCESS table, retaining in-frame rearrangements with V and J assigned. Such tables are incomplete; in checked studies, under half of the missing clones stem from an unresolved V gene, and the remainder is unexplained. V and J calls and clone size are given by that table; D and trimming were obtained from the DNA. This sample is represented by around 190,000 clones; more than 85% of them were singletons. Of the sample, over 1.5% falls within the top ten clones.

Worth noting for this clone: What this receptor recognizes is not known. No much larger clone exists at a distance of one base, and base qualities are not known.

This clonotype was sampled from an adult who received the AZD1222 COVID-19 vaccine. The sample in question was peripheral blood, obtained 28 days after the second AZD1222 dose. The receptor chain draws on TRBV30 and TRBJ2-1; 9 central bases correspond to TRBD2. The nucleotide sequence is TGTGCCTGGAGTGTATTAGCGGGGGCTCTCTACAATGAGCAGTTCTTC. This codes for CAWSVLAGALYNEQFF.